One and the same sample provided the 21 T cell receptor beta chains below, sequenced in a study of human T cells and chemical hapten exposure. TCRdb recomputed calls from the RACE reads with MiXCR, one row per CDR3 protein. This table has 180,000 or so distinct CDR3 sequences, about 15% appearing once. Documented time point: patch test 1, 2 weeks after DPC sensitization. Treatment here: therapeutic diphenylcyclopropenone sensitization with weekly scalp DPC. The source material was whole blood, sampled in connection with sensitization to the hapten diphenylcyclopropenone (DPC). The source of these receptors is a woman aged 30 to 39 with alopecia areata. Some clones in this sample may be carry-over from other donors' samples.

This clonotype was observed many times. V and J are TRBV6-2 or TRBV6-3 and TRBJ2-7; perhaps TRBD1 as D (5 bases). This CDR3 region has 18 residues. V lost 2 bases and J 3 bases, leaving 23 bases between the germline ends. Germline lookup yields CDR1 MNHEY and CDR2 SVGEGT. The CDR3 nucleotides are TGTGCCAGCAGTTACGGATTTACAGGCACAACCCACTTCTACGAGCAGTACTTC. Its translation is CASSYGFTGTTHFYEQYF.

This clonotype was detected ten times or more. This chain connects TRBV7-2 to TRBJ1-1; D may be TRBD1 (5 bases). V lost 3 bases, J lost 1 base, and 9 bases lay in between. Germline V lookup: CDR1 SGHTA, CDR2 FQGNSA. This CDR3 comprises 14 residues. CDR3 DNA: TGTGCCAGCAGCTTCGGGACGTCGAACACTGAAGCTTTCTTT. This translates into CASSFGTSNTEAFF.

The sample holds a few counts of this clonotype. This sequence joins TRBV6-6 and TRBJ2-1; tentatively, D is TRBD1 or TRBD2 (5 bases each). The germline V and J ends were trimmed by 7 bases and 6 bases, with 22 bases remaining between them. The CDR3 covers 16 residues. Germline loops: CDR1 MNHNY, CDR2 SVGAGI (reference sequence). CDR3 protein: CASTSPLQGAFNEQFF. In DNA, the CDR3 is TGTGCCAGCACCTCACCGCTCCAGGGAGCATTCAATGAGCAGTTCTTC.

This clonotype has a handful of counts. The chain carries TRBV28 and TRBJ1-5; TRBD1 aligns across 9 bases. Germline CDR1 MDHEN, CDR2 SYDVKM. V shed 5 bases, J shed 2 bases, and the junction held 7 bases outside the gene matches. The CDR3 is 16 amino acids. This CDR3 reads CASSETGQGGNQPQHF. In DNA form, the CDR3 reads TGTGCCAGCAGTGAAACGGGACAGGGAGGCAATCAGCCCCAGCATTTT.

This rearrangement joins TRBV6-2 or TRBV6-3 to TRBJ1-5, with 8 positions matching TRBD1. From germline, CDR1 is MNHEY and CDR2 SVGEGT. CDR3 length: 14 amino acids. Trimming at V came to 5 bases and at J to 9 bases, leaving 9 bases not matched to a gene. Here the CDR3 DNA reads TGTGCCAGCAGTCGCGGACAGGGCGCAGCGCCCCAGCATTTT. Protein: CASSRGQGAAPQHF.

This clonotype has at least ten counts. J is TRBJ1-1 and V is TRBV7-9; 11 bases align to TRBD1. The CDR3 sequence is 18 residues long. V was pared by 0 bases and J by 3 bases, with 9 bases of the junction left unmatched. CDR1 is SEHNR, CDR2 FQNEAQ, per germline (reference sequence). The CDR3 bases are TGTGCCAGCAGCTTAGCGGAGGGACAGGGGGTCCGGCACACTGAAGCTTTCTTT. Translating gives CASSLAEGQGVRHTEAFF.

Ten or more counts support this clonotype. The chain combines TRBV2 with TRBJ2-3; 13 bases agree with TRBD2. Germline CDR1 and CDR2: SNHLY and FYNNEI. The CDR3 runs 17 residues. The trim removed 7 bases at V and 0 bases at J, leaving 7 bases unmatched. The CDR3 sequence is CASKRGGLAGSTDTQYF. CDR3 bases: TGTGCCAGCAAAAGAGGGGGACTAGCGGGAAGCACAGATACGCAGTATTTT.

The chain is built from TRBV27 and TRBJ2-2, with 9 bases that match TRBD1. The CDR3 has 19 residues. Losses at the gene ends were 4 bases for V and 4 bases for J; bases not matched to a gene: 16. The germline gives CDR1 MNHEY, CDR2 SMNVEV (reference sequence). The CDR3 region is CASSSQPLQGAAGTGELFF. The DNA for the CDR3 is TGTGCCAGCAGTTCCCAACCGCTACAGGGGGCAGCGGGCACCGGGGAGCTGTTTTTT.

This clonotype was counted only a few times. The J gene is TRBJ2-3, the V gene TRBV12-3 or TRBV12-4; TRBD2 matches 8 bases. The CDR3 totals 16 residues. V lost 2 bases, J lost 4 bases, and 8 bases stayed unmatched. The CDR3 loop reads CASSLTGGGRPDTQYF. Written as DNA, the CDR3 is TGTGCCAGCAGTTTAACCGGGGGGGGCCGGCCAGATACGCAGTATTTT.

The genes are TRBV12-3 or TRBV12-4 and TRBJ2-1; D not resolved. Trimming cost V 4 bases and J 8 bases, with 6 bases left between them. The CDR3 runs 11 residues. For the CDR3, the DNA is TGTGCCAGCAGTTACGGAGATGAGCAGTTCTTC. Residues: CASSYGDEQFF.

The V and J genes are TRBV10-2 and TRBJ1-1; TRBD1 matches 7 bases. This CDR3 contains 14 residues. J lost 5 bases, V lost 7 bases, and 10 bases had no gene match. CDR1 is WSHSY, CDR2 SAAADI, per germline. This chain's CDR3 is CASKLQGSDTEAFF. The CDR3 nucleotides read TGCGCCAGCAAATTACAGGGGTCGGATACTGAAGCTTTCTTT.

This clonotype has at least ten counts. The chain carries TRBV6-6 and TRBJ1-5; D call uncertain. The CDR3 is 15 residues long. V was trimmed by 2 bases and J by 0 bases, leaving 8 bases between them. Germline V gene data show CDR1 as MNHNY and CDR2 as SVGAGI (reference sequence). In DNA form, the CDR3 reads TGTGCCAGCAGTTACGGCCGAGATAGCAATCAGCCCCAGCATTTT. Protein product: CASSYGRDSNQPQHF.

This clonotype was seen ten or more times. V usage is TRBV12-3 or TRBV12-4 and J usage is TRBJ2-1; D is uncertain. The CDR3 has 13 residues. V lost 10 bases, J lost 0 bases, and 10 bases lay in between. In DNA form, the CDR3 reads TGTGCCACTACCGGCTTCTCCTACAATGAGCAGTTCTTC. It translates to CATTGFSYNEQFF.

This clonotype occurred once. Possible read error: a much larger clone is one base away. The CDR3 is CASGLEQPNEQFF. In DNA form, the CDR3 reads TGTGCCAGCGGTTTGGAACAGCCCAATGAGCAGTTCTTC. The chain has TRBV28 and TRBJ2-1; no reliable D call. The V gene's germline CDR1 is MDHEN and CDR2 SYDVKM. This CDR3 spans 13 amino acids.

The gene calls are TRBV9 and TRBJ2-2; possible D gene TRBD2, 5 bases. Trimming stripped 7 bases from V and 6 bases from J, with 7 bases between. The CDR3 is made up of 11 amino acids. Per the germline V gene, CDR1 is SGDLS and CDR2 is YYNGEE. CDR3 protein: CASGLAGELFF. CDR3 nucleotide sequence: TGTGCCAGCGGACTTGCCGGGGAGCTGTTTTTT.

V is TRBV20-1 and J is TRBJ1-1; TRBD1 is a possible D gene (5 bases). V was trimmed by 4 bases and J by 5 bases, leaving 17 bases between them. The CDR3 contains 14 residues. The germline CDR1 and CDR2 sequences are DFQATT and SNEGSKA (reference sequence). The CDR3 sequence is CSATRGRGRTEAFF. CDR3 in DNA: TGCAGTGCTACCCGAGGCCGGGGCAGGACTGAAGCTTTCTTT.

This clonotype was picked up many times. The chain uses TRBV3-1 and TRBJ1-2; D is undetermined. V was clipped by 0 bases and J by 6 bases, with 5 bases between them. CDR1 and CDR2 from the germline V gene are LGHDT and YNNKEL (reference sequence). The CDR3 contains 12 residues. CDR3 region: CASSQDGNGYTF. DNA of the CDR3: TGTGCCAGCAGCCAAGACGGAAATGGCTACACCTTC.

In regard to this clonotype: At one of its ends the junction is not consistent with the germline gene, which may arise from a read error. The chain carries TRBV2 and TRBJ1-5, with TRBD1 matching 10 bases. The CDR3 is 15 amino acids. Germline V CDR1 and CDR2: SNHLY, FYNNEI. CDR3 sequence: CVSSVGTGANQPQHF. The CDR3 region has the DNA TGTGTCAGCAGTGTTGGGACAGGGGCAAATCAGCCCCAGCATTTT.

This clonotype occurred a few times. The chain joins TRBV15 to TRBJ1-5, with 8 bases identical to TRBD1. The trim removed 5 bases at V and 1 base at J, leaving 4 bases unmatched. The CDR3 contains 15 residues. CDR1 LNHNV and CDR2 YYDKDF come from the germline V gene (reference sequence). The CDR3 region is CATSPGQGSNQPQHF. In DNA form, the CDR3 reads TGTGCCACCAGCCCCGGACAGGGCAGCAATCAGCCCCAGCATTTT.

The table lists this clonotype with a few counts. The CDR3 reads CASSLSRWEMNSPLHF. In DNA, the CDR3 is TGTGCCAGCAGCTTAAGTCGGTGGGAAATGAATTCACCCCTCCACTTT. This chain joins TRBV7-2 and TRBJ1-6; D is undetermined. Germline V gives CDR1 SGHTA, CDR2 FQGNSA. With 2 bases removed from V and 7 bases from J, the gap between germline ends came to 15 bases. The CDR3 runs to 16 residues.

The V and J genes are TRBV12-3 or TRBV12-4 and TRBJ1-1; 7 bases align to TRBD1. J was trimmed by 1 base and V by 6 bases; bases with no gene match: 5. CDR3 length: 14 residues. CDR3 DNA sequence: TGTGCCAGCAGCGGGACAGCGAAGAACACTGAAGCTTTCTTT. Translated, it gives CASSGTAKNTEAFF.